Listed below are T cell receptor beta chains from one sample, sequenced in a study of CD4 and CD8 cells across lung adenocarcinoma regions. TCRdb reprocessed the PCR reads via MiXCR and lists one record per CDR3 protein. The sample contains about 25,000 distinct CDR3 sequences, about 50% of which appear only once. Source material: CD8+ T cells from the center of a lung tumor. These receptors were obtained from a male donor with lung adenocarcinoma. The CD4 and CD8 labels of this study may be unreliable. CDR3s include the opening cysteine and the closing phenylalanine or tryptophan. Each record gives: V gene, D gene, J gene, clone size, CDR3 DNA, CDR3 protein. The D gene is left open where the match is weak. Size tells how often a clone was seen (once, few, many) or the class of an expanded clone, and some rows leave it out.

TRBV6-5,.,TRBJ2-5,many,TGTGCCAGCAGTTACGGGGCTCGGGAGACCCAGTACTTC,CASSYGARETQYF
TRBV6-4,.,TRBJ2-3,once,TGTGCGGGCAGCGACTCCCGGGAGACAGATACGCAGTATTTC,CAGSDSRETDTQYF
TRBV6-1,.,TRBJ2-3,.,TGTGCGGGCAGTGGGAGCCGTAAGACAGAGACCCAGTATTTT,CAGSGSRKTETQYF
TRBV12-3/TRBV12-4,.,TRBJ1-2,many,TGTGCCAGCAGCGCCCAGGGGAGGAGCTATGGCTACACCTTC,CASSAQGRSYGYTF
TRBV6-5,TRBD2,TRBJ2-1,.,TGTGCCAGCAGTTACGGGACTAGCGGGAGTTACAATGAGCAGTTCTTC,CASSYGTSGSYNEQFF
TRBV4-2,TRBD2,TRBJ2-1,.,TGTGCCAGCAGCCTAGGGACGGGGGGGGGGGGGGGGGAGCAGTTCTTC,CASSLGTGGGGGEQFF
TRBV27,.,TRBJ2-2,medium-sized,TGTGCCAGCAGGAGGGGGAATATGAACACCGGGGAGCTGTTTTTT,CASRRGNMNTGELFF
TRBV6-1,TRBD2,TRBJ2-3,few,TGTGCCGCCCGACAGGGGGCAGGACTAGCGGGAGGGCTGGTGGATACGCAGTATTTT,CAARQGAGLAGGLVDTQYF
TRBV20-1,TRBD2,TRBJ2-1,many,TGCAGTGCTAGGTCCATGCGGGAGGGCCAGGGGGGTGAGCAGTTCTTC,CSARSMREGQGGEQFF
TRBV5-1,.,TRBJ2-1,.,TGCGCCAGCAGCTTGGAATCTAGTCCAGGTGGGCAGTTCTTC,CASSLESSPGGQFF
TRBV15,TRBD2,TRBJ2-5,few,TGTGCCACCAGCAGAGATAGGACTAGCGGGAGGGAGACCCAGTACTTC,CATSRDRTSGRETQYF
TRBV10-1,.,TRBJ2-4,.,TGCGCCAGCACAGCGGACAGCCGGAGCCTAGACCAAAACACCCAGTACTTC,CASTADSRSLDQNTQYF
TRBV24-1,.,TRBJ2-4,.,TGTGCCACCAGGGATTCCGGTGGGGATGGCCAAAACATTCAGTACTTC,CATRDSGGDGQNIQYF
TRBV6-1,.,TRBJ2-7,many,TGTGCCAGCAGTCCCAAGCGCCCCGGACAGCCTATATTCTACGAGCAGTACTTC,CASSPKRPGQPIFYEQYF
TRBV6-5,.,TRBJ1-1,many,TGTGCCAGCAGTCCTCTTGGCCTTGAAGCTTTCTTT,CASSPLGLEAFF
TRBV27,TRBD2,TRBJ2-2,few,TGTGCCACCCGGCGGGGACTAGCGGGGACGAACACCGGGGAGCTGTTTTTT,CATRRGLAGTNTGELFF
TRBV7-2,TRBD2,TRBJ2-1,medium-sized,TGTGCCAGCAGGAGACAGGGACTAGCGGGTTACAATGAGCAGTTCTTC,CASRRQGLAGYNEQFF
TRBV6-5,.,TRBJ2-1,many,TGTGCCAGCAGTCTCTTTTCTAGCGTCAATGAGCAGTTCTTC,CASSLFSSVNEQFF
TRBV6-1,.,TRBJ1-6,many,TGTGCCAGCAGTGAAGCGACATTAGGGACGGGTTATTCACCCCTCCACTTT,CASSEATLGTGYSPLHF
TRBV6-1,.,TRBJ2-3,.,TGTGCCAGCGCGGGGGCCGGGGCAGGGGACGGGGAGACGCAGTATTTC,CASAGAGAGDGETQYF
TRBV11-2,.,TRBJ2-7,many,TGTGCCAGCAGCTTAGTCCCATCCTACGAGCAGTACTTC,CASSLVPSYEQYF
TRBV6-1,TRBD2,TRBJ2-1,.,TGTGCCAGCAGTGGGACTAGCGGGGGGGCCTTCAATGAGCAGTTCTTC,CASSGTSGGAFNEQFF
TRBV4-1,.,TRBJ1-2,.,TGTGCCAGCAGCCAATATGTGTTAGGTGGCCACACCTTC,CASSQYVLGGHTF
TRBV10-1,.,TRBJ2-3,many,TGCGCCAGCAGTGACCGTGGGGGAGATACGCAGTATTTT,CASSDRGGDTQYF
TRBV10-1,.,TRBJ2-4,.,TGCGCCAGCACAACGGACAGCCTAAGCCTAGCCCAAAACACCCAGTACTTC,CASTTDSLSLAQNTQYF
TRBV7-6,.,TRBJ2-5,.,TGTGCCAGCAGCTTAGGGGAAGAGACCCAGTACTTC,CASSLGEETQYF
TRBV6-1,.,TRBJ2-4,.,TGTGCCAGCACGGAGCGGTGTGCCAAAGATATGCAGTACTTC,CASTERCAKDMQYF
TRBV6-1,.,TRBJ2-7,many,TGTGCCAGCAGGACGGTAGATGACTACGAGCAGTACTTC,CASRTVDDYEQYF
TRBV10-3,TRBD2,TRBJ2-7,.,TGTGCCATCAGCGCCGGGGACTACACTTACGAGCAGTACTTC,CAISAGDYTYEQYF
TRBV10-3,.,TRBJ2-5,.,TGTGCGGGGAGATGGGGCGGTGACCAAGAGACCCAGTATTTC,CAGRWGGDQETQYF
TRBV6-1,.,TRBJ2-3,.,TGTGCCAGCAGTGCGGCGGGACTCGCGGACACAGATACGCAGTACTTT,CASSAAGLADTDTQYF
TRBV27,TRBD2,TRBJ2-2,once,TGTGCCAGCAGTTTATCCCCGGGACTAGCGGGTTCCACCGGGGAGCTGTTTTTT,CASSLSPGLAGSTGELFF
TRBV6-1,.,TRBJ2-7,.,TGTGCCAGCAGGGAGGGGCCTGGGGCCTACGTGCAGTACTTC,CASREGPGAYVQYF
TRBV10-2,.,TRBJ2-5,.,TGCGCCAGCAGAACCCCGGGAGAAGAGACCCAGTACTTC,CASRTPGEETQYF
TRBV10-3,TRBD1,TRBJ2-3,.,TGTGGCATCCGGGACAGATATACGCAGTATTTT,CGIRDRYTQYF
TRBV14,.,TRBJ2-3,.,TGTGCGGGCAGGGCGGGCCGGGACACAGAGACGCAGTACTTT,CAGRAGRDTETQYF
TRBV6-1,.,TRBJ1-5,.,TGTGCCAGCAGTGACAATAGCAATCAGCCCCAGCATTTT,CASSDNSNQPQHF
TRBV10-1,.,TRBJ2-5,.,TGCGCCAGGGGGGACGGGGGCCGGGAACCAGATACGCAGTACTTC,CARGDGGREPDTQYF
TRBV6-1,.,TRBJ2-5,few,TGTGTCAGCGCAACGGGTCAACGGGAGCAGTACTTC,CVSATGQREQYF
TRBV6-1,TRBD1,TRBJ2-4,.,TGTGCCAGCAACACGGGGGCAGGGGGCAGAGATACTCAGTACTTC,CASNTGAGGRDTQYF
TRBV27,.,TRBJ2-7,few,TGTGCCAGCAGTTTAGTCTGGGGCCAGTTCTACGAGCAGTACTTC,CASSLVWGQFYEQYF
TRBV5-8,.,TRBJ2-5,.,TGTGCCAGCAGCTTGGCGGTCGGTGGGGAGACCCAGTACTTC,CASSLAVGGETQYF
TRBV27,TRBD1,TRBJ2-7,.,TGTGCGGGCAGTGGCCGAGGGGGCACAGAGACGCAGTACTTC,CAGSGRGGTETQYF
TRBV7-2,.,TRBJ2-7,many,TGTGCCAGCAGCCCCGGAACGGGGGACGAGCAGTACTTC,CASSPGTGDEQYF
TRBV3-1,.,TRBJ1-5,.,TGTGCCAGCAGCCAAGGGAGCGGGCCCCAGCATTTT,CASSQGSGPQHF